What follows describes a single T cell receptor beta chain. The source of the sample is a study of blood T cell repertoires in COVID-19. Looking at the study overall: Samples of COVID-19 (acute and convalescent) were obtained from the United States, Italy and Spain. PBMCs, B-cell-depleted T cells, or T cells were the source of the cDNA or gDNA that made up the material.

V was pared by 3 bases and J by 7 bases, with 22 bases between. The CDR3 has 17 amino acids. Looked up from germline, CDR1 is SGDLS and CDR2 is YYNGEE. Seattle's enrolled individuals joined amid active infection and were then monitored longitudinally. In the source study's methods: Amplification from reference gene primers served as the basis for estimated nucleated cell counts. Sequencing used immunoSEQ multiplex PCR; TCRdb keeps in-frame clones, though not all of them. That table furnishes V, J and clone size, whereas the DNA furnished D and trimming. This sample has 250,000 to 350,000 clones, with 70% to 90% found just once.

The sample taken for sequencing was peripheral blood. The chain has TRBV9 and TRBJ1-4; tentative D call: TRBD1 (5 bases). This sequence was found in a woman aged 45-65 years with COVID-19, enrolled during active disease. This CDR3 is CASSAPRGGGWGEKLFF. As DNA, the CDR3 is TGTGCCAGCAGCGCCCCCCGAGGCGGGGGATGGGGTGAAAAACTGTTTTTT.